Described below is a single T cell receptor (beta chain) sequence and its context. Its antigen is currently unknown. Patients had resection in Japan or China between about 2014 and 2018. The data are from a study of immune evolution from preneoplasia to lung adenocarcinoma. The CDR3 contains 13 residues. Trimming removed 6 bases from V and 1 base from J, with 11 bases in between. In germline, CDR1 is SQVTM, CDR2 ANQGSEA. The study's findings and limits: Top clone share appeared to fall from AAH through AIS, MIA, adenocarcinoma. Normal lung had highest clonality; later lesions appeared denser, more diverse.

The data were produced by immunoSEQ multiplex PCR, yet TCRdb's version contains in-frame clones alone and is incomplete. The sample records about 15,000 clones, more than 80% being singletons. The rearrangement links TRBV29-1 to TRBJ2-3; a possible D gene is TRBD2 (6 bases). The TCR comes from a person aged 65-85 years with lung adenocarcinoma. Sequencing was done on a sample of FFPE minimally invasive lung adenocarcinoma tissue. The CDR3 DNA follows: TGCAGCGTCCCGGAGGGCCGCACAGATACGCAGTATTTT. It yields the protein CSVPEGRTDTQYF.